These T cell receptor beta chains were read from a single sample in a study of radiotherapy plus CTLA-4 blockade in lung cancer. This table comes from immunoSEQ multiplex PCR, and its TCRdb copy is limited to in-frame clones, with some not included. The sample lists some 66,000 clones, approximately 82% occurring once. The sequences come from peripheral blood, collected from a patient treated with radiotherapy plus ipilimumab. The receptor source for this set is a human donor with non-small cell lung cancer who had a partial response to radiotherapy plus ipilimumab. CDR3s include the opening cysteine and the closing phenylalanine or tryptophan. D genes are given only for firm matches. Clone size is shown for a subset of rows, as once, few, many or a class of expanded clone.

j_call	d_call	clone_size	v_call	cdr3_nt	cdr3_aa
TRBJ2-7	.	once	TRBV28	TGTGCCAGCAGTTTGACTGTCTACGAGCAGTACTTC	CASSLTVYEQYF
TRBJ2-3	TRBD2	.	TRBV28	TGTGCCAGCAGTTTTTATACCGGGACTAGCGGGAGGGCCTATTCGGGAGATACGCAGTATTTT	CASSFYTGTSGRAYSGDTQYF
TRBJ2-3	TRBD2	.	TRBV27	TGTGCCAGCAGTGCCCCCTCAGCGGGAGTTTGGAATACGCAGTATTTT	CASSAPSAGVWNTQYF
TRBJ1-1	TRBD1	few	TRBV29-1	TGCAGCGCCCGGACAGGGGGCACTGAAGCTTTCTTT	CSARTGGTEAFF
TRBJ2-7	TRBD1	.	TRBV9	TGTGCCAGCAGCGTAGGGGACAGTAGCTCCTACGAGCAGTACTTC	CASSVGDSSSYEQYF
TRBJ1-1	.	.	TRBV19	TGTGCCAGCCTACGCAGGGGTCACACTGAAGCTTTCTTT	CASLRRGHTEAFF
TRBJ2-7	TRBD2	medium-sized	TRBV2	TGTGCCAGCAGTGAGGGCGGGAGTACGGCGTACGAGCAGTACTTC	CASSEGGSTAYEQYF
TRBJ1-5	TRBD1	.	TRBV28	TGTGCCAGCAGCTCCAGGGGGACTGGCAATCAGCCCCAGCATTTT	CASSSRGTGNQPQHF
TRBJ2-7	TRBD1	.	TRBV19	TGTGCCAGCGGGACAGCGTACGAGCAGTACTTC	CASGTAYEQYF
TRBJ1-5	TRBD1	.	TRBV6-1	TGTGCCAGCAGCGAAACCCAGGGGGCGGGTCAGCCCCAGCATTTT	CASSETQGAGQPQHF
TRBJ2-2	TRBD2	.	TRBV9	TGTGCCAGCAGCGTGGGACTAGCGGGGACCCCGAACACCGGGGAGCTGTTTTTT	CASSVGLAGTPNTGELFF
TRBJ2-1	.	.	TRBV9	TGTGCCAGCAGCGTAGGGCCGGGGGAGAATGAGCAGTTCTTC	CASSVGPGENEQFF
TRBJ2-1	TRBD2	.	TRBV28	TGTGCCAGCAGTTTAGGTAGCGGGGAGGGGGAAATGTGGAATGAGCAGTTCTTC	CASSLGSGEGEMWNEQFF
TRBJ2-4	TRBD1	.	TRBV10-1	TGCGCCAGCAGTGATGACAGGGGTCAGGTTGAAAACATTCAGTACTTC	CASSDDRGQVENIQYF
TRBJ2-3	TRBD2	.	TRBV7-2	TGTGCCAGCAGCTTCGGACTAGCGGGAGGGTCAGATACGCAGTATTTT	CASSFGLAGGSDTQYF
TRBJ1-3	.	.	TRBV5-4	TGTGCCAGCAGTCTCCGGGGATCTGGAAACACCATATATTTT	CASSLRGSGNTIYF
TRBJ2-3	TRBD1	.	TRBV28	TGTGCCAGCAGTTCCTGGACAGGGCGAACTAGCACAGATACGCAGTATTTT	CASSSWTGRTSTDTQYF
TRBJ2-7	TRBD1	.	TRBV4-1	TGCGCCAGCAGCCAACCGGGACAGGGTTCCTACGAGCAGTACTTC	CASSQPGQGSYEQYF
TRBJ2-7	.	few	TRBV29-1	TGCAGCGTGGGCCGGTACGAGCAGTACTTC	CSVGRYEQYF
TRBJ1-3	.	.	TRBV7-9	TGTGCCAGCAGCGGCCTGGGGGGCTCTGGAAACACCATATATTTT	CASSGLGGSGNTIYF
TRBJ2-3	TRBD1	.	TRBV28	TGTGCCAGCAGTTTAGGACAGGGGAGCACAGATACGCAGTATTTT	CASSLGQGSTDTQYF
TRBJ1-5	TRBD1	once	TRBV19	TGTGCCAGTAGTCTACAGGGGAAAGGCCAGCCCCAGCATTTT	CASSLQGKGQPQHF
TRBJ1-3	.	.	TRBV5-1	TGCGCCAGCAGCTGGGGGGGACAAGCGAGCTCTGGAAACACCATATATTTT	CASSWGGQASSGNTIYF
TRBJ2-7	TRBD2	.	TRBV9	TGTGCCAGCAGCGTAGGGCTAGCGGGTATATCCGAGCAGTACTTC	CASSVGLAGISEQYF
TRBJ2-7	TRBD2	.	TRBV5-1	TGCGCCAGCAGCTTGGCTACTAGCGGGACCCTCTCCTACGAGCAGTACTTC	CASSLATSGTLSYEQYF
TRBJ1-1	.	few	TRBV30	TGTGCCTGGAGTGTACAGTCTCGAACTGAAGCTTTCTTT	CAWSVQSRTEAFF
TRBJ2-1	TRBD2	.	TRBV2	TGTGCCAGCAGTTTACTAGCGGCCCCCAAGGCAGCGAAGAATGAGCAGTTCTTC	CASSLLAAPKAAKNEQFF